This is a list of T cell receptor beta chains from one sample in a study of cytomegalovirus exposure and HLA in healthy donors. Sequenced by immunoSEQ multiplex PCR; TCRdb stores in-frame clones only, minus some. The data hold 100,000 or so clones, with 13% to 15% observed a single time. Sequencing was performed on PBMCs. These receptor sequences come from a female donor in good health and CMV-seronegative. The CDR3 runs from the conserved cysteine through the conserved F or W. A D gene is named only where the DNA matches it firmly. Size tells how often a clone was seen (once, few, many) or the class of an expanded clone, and some rows leave it out.

size	V	D	J	CDR3	DNA
.	TRBV9	.	TRBJ2-1	CASSFGSDNEQFF	TGTGCCAGCAGCTTCGGGTCTGACAATGAGCAGTTCTTC
.	TRBV5-1	TRBD2	TRBJ2-7	CASSLWTSGSHYEQYF	TGCGCCAGCAGCTTGTGGACTAGCGGGTCTCACTACGAGCAGTACTTC
.	TRBV30	.	TRBJ1-5	CAWSVQGISFQPQHF	TGTGCCTGGAGTGTACAGGGAATCTCCTTTCAGCCCCAGCATTTT
.	TRBV28	.	TRBJ2-1	CASEVRYNEQFF	TGTGCCAGTGAGGTGAGGTACAATGAGCAGTTCTTC
few	TRBV29-1	.	TRBJ1-1	CSASRANTEAFF	TGCAGCGCGTCCAGGGCTAACACTGAAGCTTTCTTT
.	TRBV7-2	.	TRBJ1-6	CASSSQGSENSPLHF	TGTGCCAGCAGCTCTCAGGGTAGTGAGAATTCACCCCTCCACTTT
few	TRBV4-3	TRBD1	TRBJ1-2	CASSPGQGDGYTF	TGCGCCAGCAGCCCAGGACAGGGAGATGGCTACACCTTC
few	TRBV7-8	TRBD1	TRBJ1-1	CASSLAWGQGAGISEAFF	TGTGCCAGCAGCTTAGCGTGGGGACAGGGGGCAGGAATATCTGAAGCTTTCTTT
.	TRBV30	TRBD1	TRBJ1-1	CAGRDRGLGPEAFF	TGTGCCGGCCGGGACAGGGGGCTCGGGCCTGAAGCTTTCTTT
.	TRBV2	TRBD1	TRBJ2-2	CASSWDRGYGTGELFF	TGTGCCAGCAGCTGGGACAGGGGGTATGGTACCGGGGAGCTGTTTTTT
.	TRBV4-3	.	TRBJ2-5	CASSQTDRDSETQYF	TGCGCCAGCAGCCAAACCGACAGGGACTCGGAGACCCAGTACTTC
few	TRBV6-5	.	TRBJ1-5	CASSFSRGNQPQHF	TGTGCCAGCAGTTTCAGCAGGGGAAATCAGCCCCAGCATTTT
few	TRBV6-1	.	TRBJ2-5	CASSEGRRTTQYF	TGTGCCAGCAGTGAAGGGAGGAGGACGACCCAGTACTTC
.	TRBV7-7	.	TRBJ1-1	CASSLGLGDTEAFF	TGTGCTAGCAGCTTAGGTCTAGGGGACACTGAAGCTTTCTTT
.	TRBV29-1	.	TRBJ1-2	CSVEDRNYGYTF	TGCAGCGTTGAAGACAGGAACTATGGCTACACCTTC
few	TRBV23-1	.	TRBJ1-5	CASSQGTGIGNQPQHF	TGCGCCAGCAGTCAGGGCACAGGGATAGGCAATCAGCCCCAGCATTTT
.	TRBV5-8	TRBD1	TRBJ1-2	CASSHTGGKGYGYTF	TGTGCCAGCAGCCACACAGGGGGCAAAGGGTATGGCTACACCTTC
few	TRBV30	TRBD1	TRBJ1-1	CASSRRDRAAEAFF	TGTGCCTCGTCAAGGCGGGACAGGGCAGCTGAAGCTTTCTTT
few	TRBV30	.	TRBJ1-2	CAWSVGGSHNYGYTF	TGTGCCTGGAGTGTGGGGGGAAGTCATAACTATGGCTACACCTTC
.	TRBV19	TRBD1	TRBJ1-2	CASWDRATGNYGYTF	TGTGCCAGTTGGGACAGGGCGACGGGTAACTATGGCTACACCTTC
.	TRBV5-1	TRBD1	TRBJ1-5	CASSLGTGVGTSPQHF	TGCGCCAGCAGCTTGGGAACAGGGGTAGGGACATCCCCCCAGCATTTT
.	TRBV19	TRBD1	TRBJ1-6	CASRPTGESGYNSPLHF	TGTGCCAGTAGGCCGACAGGGGAGAGTGGCTATAATTCACCCCTCCACTTT
.	TRBV7-9	.	TRBJ2-7	CASSLEGGGTFYEQYF	TGTGCCAGCAGCTTAGAGGGGGGGGGAACCTTCTACGAGCAGTACTTC
.	TRBV7-9	.	TRBJ1-4	CASTPGLVVNLFF	TGTGCCAGCACCCCGGGACTGGTGGTAAACCTGTTTTTT
.	TRBV15	TRBD1	TRBJ1-5	CATSTPRDRRMLQPQHF	TGTGCCACCAGCACACCTCGGGACAGGAGAATGCTTCAGCCCCAGCATTTT
.	TRBV27	TRBD1	TRBJ1-2	CASRSGTGESYGYTF	TGTGCCAGCCGCTCCGGGACAGGAGAGTCATATGGCTACACCTTC
.	TRBV5-6	TRBD1	TRBJ1-2	CASFNPGQGLYGYTF	TGTGCCAGCTTTAACCCGGGACAGGGCCTCTATGGCTACACCTTC
few	TRBV5-6	TRBD2	TRBJ2-1	CASSFFGLAGASYNEQFF	TGTGCCAGCAGCTTTTTCGGACTAGCGGGAGCTAGCTACAATGAGCAGTTCTTC
few	TRBV11-3	.	TRBJ2-5	CASSLTRAGKGETQYF	TGTGCCAGCAGCTTAACTCGGGCGGGGAAAGGAGAGACCCAGTACTTC
few	TRBV5-4	.	TRBJ2-5	CASSFGQRQETQYF	TGCGCCAGCAGCTTCGGACAGAGACAAGAGACCCAGTACTTC
few	TRBV30	.	TRBJ1-1	CAWSVPDSLNTEAFF	TGTGCCTGGAGTGTACCCGACAGCTTGAACACTGAAGCTTTCTTT
few	TRBV7-2	.	TRBJ1-1	CASSFPRGTEAFF	TGTGCCAGCAGCTTCCCTCGGGGCACTGAAGCTTTCTTT
.	TRBV4-1	.	TRBJ2-7	CASSQMTTREQYF	TGCGCCAGCAGCCAAATGACAACGAGAGAGCAGTACTTC
.	TRBV29-1	TRBD1	TRBJ2-7	CSVEAGTAYEQYF	TGCAGCGTTGAGGCCGGGACAGCCTACGAGCAGTACTTC
.	TRBV4-3	.	TRBJ2-7	CASSQDSRQAVYEQYF	TGCGCCAGCAGCCAAGATTCCCGACAGGCGGTGTACGAGCAGTACTTC
.	TRBV5-1	TRBD1	TRBJ1-5	CASSPAGGRQPQHF	TGCGCCAGCAGTCCTGCAGGGGGTCGTCAGCCCCAGCATTTT
.	TRBV15	TRBD1	TRBJ2-1	CATKDRAIYNEQFF	TGTGCCACCAAGGACAGGGCCATCTACAATGAGCAGTTCTTC
few	TRBV4-1	TRBD1	TRBJ2-1	CASSQASQTGTGFYNEQFF	TGCGCCAGCAGCCAGGCCTCCCAGACCGGGACAGGGTTTTACAATGAGCAGTTCTTC
few	TRBV7-2	.	TRBJ2-1	CASSLSLGPYNEQFF	TGTGCCAGCAGCTTATCCCTGGGGCCATACAATGAGCAGTTCTTC
.	TRBV6-1	.	TRBJ1-4	CASSVNQANNEKLFF	TGTGCCAGCAGTGTTAATCAGGCTAATAATGAAAAACTGTTTTTT
few	TRBV4-3	TRBD1	TRBJ1-4	CASSQVTGGNEKLFF	TGCGCCAGCAGCCAAGTCACAGGGGGCAATGAAAAACTGTTTTTT
.	TRBV4-2	.	TRBJ1-3	CASSQDLTVSGNTIYF	TGTGCCAGCAGCCAAGACCTCACAGTGAGCGGAAACACCATATATTTT
few	TRBV28	.	TRBJ2-3	CASSLYRATMDQLGTQYF	TGTGCCAGCAGTCTTTACAGGGCGACAATGGATCAGTTGGGAACGCAGTATTTT
.	TRBV29-1	TRBD1	TRBJ2-1	CSVWGQGESIYNEQFF	TGCAGCGTTTGGGGGCAGGGGGAATCGATCTACAATGAGCAGTTCTTC
.	TRBV9	.	TRBJ2-5	CASSVEGRETQYF	TGTGCCAGCAGCGTAGAGGGGCGTGAGACCCAGTACTTC
.	TRBV10-3	TRBD1	TRBJ2-7	CAISEEGQVSYEQYF	TGTGCCATCAGTGAGGAAGGACAGGTCTCCTACGAGCAGTACTTC
few	TRBV7-9	TRBD2	TRBJ2-1	CASSPGTSGNVNEQFF	TGTGCCAGCAGCCCAGGGACTAGCGGGAACGTCAATGAGCAGTTCTTC
.	TRBV7-2	.	TRBJ2-7	CASSLGLAPEQYF	TGTGCCAGCAGCTTAGGTCTAGCTCCCGAGCAGTACTTC
few	TRBV30	.	TRBJ2-7	CAWTVGGAAYEQYF	TGTGCCTGGACTGTCGGAGGAGCAGCCTACGAGCAGTACTTC
.	TRBV5-4	TRBD1	TRBJ2-7	CASSSGQGSGSYEQYF	TGTGCCAGCAGCTCAGGACAGGGGTCGGGATCCTACGAGCAGTACTTC
.	TRBV30	.	TRBJ2-4	CAWSRDLPGTKNIQYF	TGTGCCTGGAGTAGAGACTTACCGGGGACCAAAAACATTCAGTACTTC
few	TRBV9	.	TRBJ2-5	CASSPPEGPLGETQYF	TGTGCCAGCAGCCCCCCGGAGGGGCCGCTCGGAGAGACCCAGTACTTC